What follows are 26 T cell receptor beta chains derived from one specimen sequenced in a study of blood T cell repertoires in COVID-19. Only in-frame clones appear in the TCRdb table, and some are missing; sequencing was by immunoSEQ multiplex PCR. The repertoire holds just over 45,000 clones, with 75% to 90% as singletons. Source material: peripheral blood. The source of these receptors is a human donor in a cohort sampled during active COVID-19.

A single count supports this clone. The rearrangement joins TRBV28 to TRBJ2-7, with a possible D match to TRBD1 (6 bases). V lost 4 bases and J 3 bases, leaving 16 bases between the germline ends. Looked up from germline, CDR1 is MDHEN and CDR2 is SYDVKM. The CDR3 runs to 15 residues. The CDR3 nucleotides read TGTGCCAGCAGTTCTAGTGGGACAACATTCTACGAGCAGTACTTC. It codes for CASSSSGTTFYEQYF.

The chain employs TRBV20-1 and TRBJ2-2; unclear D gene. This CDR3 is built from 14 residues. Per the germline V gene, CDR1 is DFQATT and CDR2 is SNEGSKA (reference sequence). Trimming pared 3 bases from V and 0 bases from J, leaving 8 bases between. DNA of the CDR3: TGCAGTGCTAGTTTTTCCACGAACACCGGGGAGCTGTTTTTT. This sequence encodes CSASFSTNTGELFF.

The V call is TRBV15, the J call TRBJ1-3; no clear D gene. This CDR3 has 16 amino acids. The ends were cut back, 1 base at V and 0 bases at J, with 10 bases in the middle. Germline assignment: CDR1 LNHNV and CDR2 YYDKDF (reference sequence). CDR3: CATSRAQLGSGNTIYF. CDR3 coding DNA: TGTGCCACCAGCAGAGCTCAGCTAGGCTCTGGAAACACCATATATTTT. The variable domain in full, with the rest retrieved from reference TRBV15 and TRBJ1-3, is DAMVIQNPRYQVTQFGKPVTLSCSQTLNHNVMYWYQQKSSQAPKLLFHYYDKDFNNEADTPDNFQSRRPNTSFCFLDIRSPGLGDTAMYLCATSRAQLGSGNTIYFGEGSWLTVV.

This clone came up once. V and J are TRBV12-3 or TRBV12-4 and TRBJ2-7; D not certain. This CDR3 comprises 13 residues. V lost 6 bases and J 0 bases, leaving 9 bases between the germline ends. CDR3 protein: CASRGTASYEQYF. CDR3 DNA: TGTGCCAGCAGGGGCACTGCCTCCTACGAGCAGTACTTC.

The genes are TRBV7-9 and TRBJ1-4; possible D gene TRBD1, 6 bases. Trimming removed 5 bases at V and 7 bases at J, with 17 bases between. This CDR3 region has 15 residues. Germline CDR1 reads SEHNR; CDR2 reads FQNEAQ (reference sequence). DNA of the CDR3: TGTGCCAGCAGCCATAGCGGGGGCGAAGGTGAAAAACTGTTTTTT. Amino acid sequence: CASSHSGGEGEKLFF.

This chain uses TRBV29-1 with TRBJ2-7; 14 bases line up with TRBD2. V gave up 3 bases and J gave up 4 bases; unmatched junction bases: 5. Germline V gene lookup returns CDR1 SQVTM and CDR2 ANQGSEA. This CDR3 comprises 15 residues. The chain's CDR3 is CSVDTGTSGSYEQYF. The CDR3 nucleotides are TGCAGCGTTGACACCGGGACTAGCGGGAGTTACGAGCAGTACTTC.

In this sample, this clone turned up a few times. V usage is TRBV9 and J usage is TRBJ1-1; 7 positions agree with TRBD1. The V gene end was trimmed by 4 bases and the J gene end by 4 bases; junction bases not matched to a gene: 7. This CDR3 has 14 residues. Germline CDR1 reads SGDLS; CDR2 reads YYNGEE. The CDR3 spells CASSLGQAGTEAFF. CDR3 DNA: TGTGCCAGCAGCCTCGGACAGGCGGGCACTGAAGCTTTCTTT.

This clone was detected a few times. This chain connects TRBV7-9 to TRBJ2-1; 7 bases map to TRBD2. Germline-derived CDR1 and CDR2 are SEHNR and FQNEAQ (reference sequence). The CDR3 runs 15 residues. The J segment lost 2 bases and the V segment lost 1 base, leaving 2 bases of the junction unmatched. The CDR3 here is CASSLGGRTYNEQFF. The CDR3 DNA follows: TGTGCCAGCAGCTTAGGCGGGAGAACCTACAATGAGCAGTTCTTC.

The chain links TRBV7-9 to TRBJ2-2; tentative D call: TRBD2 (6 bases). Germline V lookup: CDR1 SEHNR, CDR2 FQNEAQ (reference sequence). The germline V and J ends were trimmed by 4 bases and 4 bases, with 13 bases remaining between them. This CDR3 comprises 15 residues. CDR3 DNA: TGTGCCAGCAGCTCTTTAACCGGGAGCACCGGGGAGCTGTTTTTT. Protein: CASSSLTGSTGELFF.

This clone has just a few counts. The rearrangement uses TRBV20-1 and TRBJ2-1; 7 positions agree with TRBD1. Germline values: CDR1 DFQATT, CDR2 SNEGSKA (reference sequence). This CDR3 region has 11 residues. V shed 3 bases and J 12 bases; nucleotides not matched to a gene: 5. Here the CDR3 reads CSASRTGMQFF. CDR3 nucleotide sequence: TGCAGTGCTAGTAGGACAGGTATGCAGTTCTTC.

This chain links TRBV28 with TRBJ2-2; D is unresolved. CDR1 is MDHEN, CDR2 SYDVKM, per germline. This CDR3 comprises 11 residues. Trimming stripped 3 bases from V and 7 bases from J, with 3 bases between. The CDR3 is CASSLYGELFF. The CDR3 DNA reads TGTGCCAGCAGTTTGTACGGGGAGCTGTTTTTT.

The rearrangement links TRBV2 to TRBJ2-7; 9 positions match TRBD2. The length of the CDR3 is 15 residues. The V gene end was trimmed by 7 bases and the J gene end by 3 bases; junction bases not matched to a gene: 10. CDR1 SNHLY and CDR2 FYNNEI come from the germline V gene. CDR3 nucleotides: TGTGCCAGCATAACTTGGCTAGCGGGACTCTACGAGCAGTACTTC. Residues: CASITWLAGLYEQYF.

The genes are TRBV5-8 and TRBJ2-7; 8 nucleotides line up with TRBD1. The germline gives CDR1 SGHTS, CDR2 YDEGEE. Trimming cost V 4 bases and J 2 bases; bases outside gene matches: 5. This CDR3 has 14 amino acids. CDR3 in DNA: TGTGCCAGCAGCAGGACAGGGACCCCCTACGAGCAGTACTTC. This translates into CASSRTGTPYEQYF.

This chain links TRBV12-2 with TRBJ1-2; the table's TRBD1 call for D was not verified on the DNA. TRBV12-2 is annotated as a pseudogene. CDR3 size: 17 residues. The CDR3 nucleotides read TGTGCAAGTCGCTTAGCGAAATACTGGGACAGGGCTGGGGGCTACACCTTC. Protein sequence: CASRLAKYWDRAGGYTF.

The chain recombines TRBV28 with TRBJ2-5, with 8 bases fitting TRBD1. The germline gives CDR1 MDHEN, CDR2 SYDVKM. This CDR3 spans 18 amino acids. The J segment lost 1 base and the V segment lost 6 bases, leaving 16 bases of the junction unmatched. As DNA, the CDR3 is TGTGCCAGCAGGGATCGACAGGGGTTGAGATACCCCCAAGAGACCCAGTACTTC. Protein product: CASRDRQGLRYPQETQYF.

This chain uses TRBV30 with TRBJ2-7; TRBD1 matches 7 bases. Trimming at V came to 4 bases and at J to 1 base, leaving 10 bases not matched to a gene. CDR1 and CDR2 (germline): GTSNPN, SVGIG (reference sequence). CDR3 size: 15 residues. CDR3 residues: CAWIVDRASSYEQYF. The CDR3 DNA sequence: TGTGCCTGGATCGTCGACAGGGCCTCATCCTACGAGCAGTACTTC.

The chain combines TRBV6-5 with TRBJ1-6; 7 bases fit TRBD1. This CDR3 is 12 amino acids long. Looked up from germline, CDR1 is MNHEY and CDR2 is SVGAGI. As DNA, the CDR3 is TGTGCGACAGGGAACAATAATTCACCCCTCCACTTT. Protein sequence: CATGNNNSPLHF.

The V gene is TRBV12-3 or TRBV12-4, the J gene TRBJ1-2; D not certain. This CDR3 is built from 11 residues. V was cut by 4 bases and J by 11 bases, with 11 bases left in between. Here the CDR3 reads CASSSLSGYTF. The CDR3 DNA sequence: TGTGCCAGCAGTTCACTTTCAGGTTACACCTTC.

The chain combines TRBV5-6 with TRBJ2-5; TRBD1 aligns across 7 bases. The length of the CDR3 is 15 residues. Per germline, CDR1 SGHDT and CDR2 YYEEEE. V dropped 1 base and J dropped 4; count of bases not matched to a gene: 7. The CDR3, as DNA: TGTGCCAGCAGCTTGAGGGACAGAGCTCGAGAGACCCAGTACTTC. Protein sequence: CASSLRDRARETQYF.

The CDR3 DNA reads as TGTGCCAGCTCACCAACAGGGATTCAATCGAGGGAGCAGTACTTC. It codes for CASSPTGIQSREQYF. The rearrangement uses TRBV18 and TRBJ2-7; perhaps TRBD1 as D (6 bases). Trimming stripped 2 bases from V and 7 bases from J, with 18 bases between. CDR1 and CDR2 (germline): KGHSH, LQKENI. The CDR3 runs 15 residues.

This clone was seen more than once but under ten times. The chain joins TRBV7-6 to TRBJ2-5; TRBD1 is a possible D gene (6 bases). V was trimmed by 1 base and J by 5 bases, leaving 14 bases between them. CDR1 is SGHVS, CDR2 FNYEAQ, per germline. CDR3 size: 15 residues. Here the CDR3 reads CASSLGLTGRETQYF. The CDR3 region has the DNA TGTGCCAGCAGCTTAGGGTTAACAGGGCGTGAGACCCAGTACTTC.

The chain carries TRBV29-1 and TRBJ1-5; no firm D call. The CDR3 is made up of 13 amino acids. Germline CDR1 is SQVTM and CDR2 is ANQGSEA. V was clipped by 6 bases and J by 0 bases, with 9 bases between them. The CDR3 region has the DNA TGCAGCGTGGGTAGCAATAGCAATCAGCCCCAGCATTTT. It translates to CSVGSNSNQPQHF.

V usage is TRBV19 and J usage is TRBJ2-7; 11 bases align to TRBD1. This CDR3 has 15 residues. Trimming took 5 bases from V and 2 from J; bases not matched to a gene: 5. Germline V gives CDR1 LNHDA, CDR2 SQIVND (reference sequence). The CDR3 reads CASSDGQGAPYEQYF. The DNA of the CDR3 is TGTGCCAGTAGTGACGGACAGGGGGCTCCCTACGAGCAGTACTTC. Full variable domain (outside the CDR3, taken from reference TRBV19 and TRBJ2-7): DGGITQSPKYLFRKEGQNVTLSCEQNLNHDAMYWYRQDPGQGLRLIYYSQIVNDFQKGDIAEGYSVSREKKESFPLTVTSAQKNPTAFYLCASSDGQGAPYEQYFGPGTRLTVT.

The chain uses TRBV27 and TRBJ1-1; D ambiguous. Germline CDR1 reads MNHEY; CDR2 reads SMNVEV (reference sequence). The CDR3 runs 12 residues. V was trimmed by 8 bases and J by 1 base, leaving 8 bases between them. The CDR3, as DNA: TGTGCCAGCGGGCCGAAGAACACTGAAGCTTTCTTT. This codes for CASGPKNTEAFF.

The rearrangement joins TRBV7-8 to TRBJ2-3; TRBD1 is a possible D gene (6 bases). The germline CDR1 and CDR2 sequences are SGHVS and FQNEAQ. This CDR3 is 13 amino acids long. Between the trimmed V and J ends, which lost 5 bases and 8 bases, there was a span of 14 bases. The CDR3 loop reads CASSLRGQPTQYF. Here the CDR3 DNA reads TGTGCCAGCAGCCTTCGTGGACAGCCTACGCAGTATTTT. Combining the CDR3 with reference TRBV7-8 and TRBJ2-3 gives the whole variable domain GAGVSQSPRYKVAKRGQDVALRCDPISGHVSLFWYQQALGQGPEFLTYFQNEAQLDKSGLPSDRFFAERPEGSVSTLKIQRTQQEDSAVYLCASSLRGQPTQYFGPGTRLTVL.

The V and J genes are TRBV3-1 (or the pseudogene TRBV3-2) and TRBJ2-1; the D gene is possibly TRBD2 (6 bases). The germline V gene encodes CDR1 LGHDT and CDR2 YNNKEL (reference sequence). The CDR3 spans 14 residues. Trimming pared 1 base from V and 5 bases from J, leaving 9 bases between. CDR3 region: CASSQGRGNNEQFF. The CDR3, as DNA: TGTGCCAGCAGCCAAGGTCGCGGGAACAATGAGCAGTTCTTC.